This TCR beta chain appears in the sequencing data of a study of Graves' ophthalmopathy and Graves' hyperthyroidism. General study points: Researchers report that a 13-signature model separated ophthalmopathy from stable hyperthyroidism, posting roughly 90% sensitivity and less than 82% specificity.

Uncontrolled infections, other autoimmune diseases, pregnancy or lactation barred patients from enrollment. The evidence that diagnosis relied on was clinical symptoms, serum thyroxine, TRAb, thyroid ultrasound and orbital computed tomography. V dropped 8 bases and J dropped 2 bases, with 12 bases sitting between them. Germline-derived CDR1 and CDR2 are MNHNS and SASEGT. The CDR3 consists of 13 residues. To note about this clonotype: Its specificity is not known.

RNA transcripts provided the template for amplifying TCR beta CDR3 regions. HTBI primers primed a first-round RT-PCR, and a second-round multiplex PCR followed. In TCRdb, the multiplex PCR reads were re-called with MiXCR into one record per CDR3 protein. The table shows about 400,000 distinct CDR3 sequences, with approximately 20% occurring only once. The sequence came from a woman aged 18-29 years with Graves' ophthalmopathy. This chain uses TRBV6-1 with TRBJ1-1; D remains unclear. Sample: peripheral blood. The CDR3: CASGKRQNTEAFF. CDR3 nucleotides: TGTGCCAGCGGTAAAAGGCAAAACACTGAAGCTTTCTTT.